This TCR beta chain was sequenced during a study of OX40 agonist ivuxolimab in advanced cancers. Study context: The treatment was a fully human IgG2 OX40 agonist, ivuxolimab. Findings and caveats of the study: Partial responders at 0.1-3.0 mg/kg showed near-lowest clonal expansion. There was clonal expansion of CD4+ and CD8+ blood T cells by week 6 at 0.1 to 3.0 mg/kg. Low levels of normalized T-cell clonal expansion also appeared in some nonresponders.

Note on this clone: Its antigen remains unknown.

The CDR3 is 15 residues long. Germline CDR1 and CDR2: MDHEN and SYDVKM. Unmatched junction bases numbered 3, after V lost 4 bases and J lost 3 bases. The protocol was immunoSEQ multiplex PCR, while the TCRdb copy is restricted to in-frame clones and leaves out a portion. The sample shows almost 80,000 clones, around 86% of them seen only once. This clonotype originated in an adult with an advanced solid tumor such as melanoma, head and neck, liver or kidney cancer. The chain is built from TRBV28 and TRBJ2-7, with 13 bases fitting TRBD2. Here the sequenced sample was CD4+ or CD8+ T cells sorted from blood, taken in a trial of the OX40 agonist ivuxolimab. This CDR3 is CASSWRLAGGYEQYF. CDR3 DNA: TGTGCCAGCAGTTGGAGACTAGCGGGGGGCTACGAGCAGTACTTC.